The present T cell receptor (beta chain) was sequenced within a study of blood T cell repertoires in COVID-19. Method: immunoSEQ multiplex PCR; TCRdb's copy keeps in-frame clones and lacks some. The sample has around 170,000 clones, roughly four fifths seen once. The CDR3 length is 15 residues. V was clipped by 3 bases and J by 3 bases; unmatched bases: 8. The germline gives CDR1 SGHNT, CDR2 YYREEE (reference sequence). Sequencing used peripheral blood. The V and J genes are TRBV5-4 and TRBJ2-7; 8 nucleotides match TRBD1. The clonotype comes from a woman between 35 and 50 years old with acute or convalescent COVID-19. CDR3 DNA: TGTGCCAGCAGCTCGGCGCGGGACAGGAACTACGAGCAGTACTTC. Translated: CASSSARDRNYEQYF. The full variable domain, its missing parts supplied by reference TRBV5-4 and TRBJ2-7, is ETGVTQSPTHLIKTRGQQVTLRCSSQSGHNTVSWYQQALGQGPQFIFQYYREEENGRGNFPPRFSGLQFPNYSSELNVNALELDDSALYLCASSSARDRNYEQYFGPGTRLTVT.